This is a list of T cell receptor beta chains from one sample in a study of post-analysis software for immune sequencing data. TCRdb fed the PCR reads into MiXCR, producing one record per CDR3 protein. The data contain 800,000 to 950,000 distinct CDR3 sequences, about 53% of them singletons. The specimen was blood. These receptors originate from a girl aged 5-17 years with multiple sclerosis. The CDR3 runs from the conserved cysteine through the conserved F or W. Each record gives: CDR3 protein, CDR3 DNA, V gene, J gene, D gene, clone size. The D gene is left open where the match is weak. Expanded clones are given a class, and other clones once, few, many or no size at all.

CASSVAGLAGSNEQFF	TGTGCCAGCAGCGTAGCGGGACTAGCGGGATCTAATGAGCAGTTCTTC	TRBV9	TRBJ2-1	TRBD2	NA
CASSLHPVGGGGEPLHF	TGTGCCAGCAGCCTACATCCCGTCGGGGGGGGCGGGGAACCCCTCCACTTT	TRBV7-9	TRBJ1-6	NA	few
CASSVDMYYGYTF	TGTGCCAGCAGCGTAGATATGTACTATGGCTACACCTTC	TRBV9	TRBJ1-2	NA	NA
CASSETGYSNQPQHF	TGTGCCAGCAGTGAGACAGGCTATAGCAATCAGCCCCAGCATTTT	TRBV2	TRBJ1-5	NA	few
CSVRDLDRTLNTEAFF	TGCAGTGTTAGAGATCTGGACAGGACATTGAACACTGAAGCTTTCTTT	TRBV20-1	TRBJ1-1	TRBD1	NA
CASSLGGGGGFYEQYF	TGTGCCAGCAGCTTAGGGGGCGGAGGGGGGTTCTACGAGCAGTACTTC	TRBV7-2	TRBJ2-7	NA	NA
CASSLIRGEQYF	TGTGCCAGCTCCCTTATTAGGGGCGAGCAGTACTTC	TRBV12-3/TRBV12-4	TRBJ2-7	NA	NA
CASSQDAPRPYEQYF	TGTGCCAGCAGCCAAGACGCCCCTCGGCCGTACGAGCAGTACTTC	TRBV3-1	TRBJ2-7	NA	NA
CASTGLDDRFYTF	TGCGCAAGCACGGGTCTCGACGACCGGTTCTACACCTTC	TRBV5-1	TRBJ1-2	NA	NA
CAIRPGEQETQYF	TGTGCCATCAGGCCGGGGGAGCAAGAGACCCAGTACTTC	TRBV10-3	TRBJ2-5	NA	once
CATSRGAGEQYF	TGTGCCACCAGCAGAGGTGCCGGGGAGCAGTACTTC	TRBV15	TRBJ2-7	NA	NA
CSVERGGRGGHTTDTQYF	TGCAGCGTTGAGAGAGGAGGAAGGGGGGGACACACCACAGATACGCAGTATTTT	TRBV29-1	TRBJ2-3	NA	once
CSAKTDNLNTEAFF	TGCAGCGCCAAGACTGATAATTTGAACACTGAAGCTTTCTTT	TRBV29-1	TRBJ1-1	NA	few
CASSVASQKETQYF	TGTGCCAGCAGCGTAGCCTCCCAAAAAGAGACCCAGTACTTC	TRBV9	TRBJ2-5	NA	NA
CAIRPGQSSYEQYF	TGTGCCATCAGGCCGGGACAGAGCTCCTACGAGCAGTACTTC	TRBV10-3	TRBJ2-7	TRBD1	few
CAISESQGGANEKLFF	TGTGCCATCAGTGAGTCCCAGGGGGGAGCTAATGAAAAACTGTTTTTT	TRBV10-3	TRBJ1-4	TRBD1	few
CASSLASGTGRGTQYF	TGTGCCAGCAGCTTAGCGTCAGGGACTGGGAGGGGGACGCAGTATTTT	TRBV7-3	TRBJ2-3	NA	few
CSAPKVAGPSEQFF	TGCAGTGCTCCAAAGGTAGCCGGACCAAGTGAGCAGTTCTTC	TRBV20-1	TRBJ2-1	NA	NA
CASSPGNPGGSYNEQFF	TGTGCCAGCTCACCCGGGAATCCGGGAGGATCCTACAATGAGCAGTTCTTC	TRBV28	TRBJ2-1	TRBD2	NA
CASSFNRLEETQYF	TGTGCCAGCAGCTTCAACAGACTGGAGGAGACCCAGTACTTC	TRBV7-9	TRBJ2-5	NA	few
CASSLGPGSGYTF	TGTGCCAGCAGCTTAGGGCCAGGGAGCGGCTACACCTTC	TRBV7-2	TRBJ1-2	NA	NA
CASSVRGGGYTF	TGTGCCAGCAGTGTAAGGGGTGGCGGCTACACCTTC	TRBV27	TRBJ1-2	NA	NA
CASSKQGTDTQYF	TGTGCCAGCAGTAAGCAGGGCACAGATACGCAGTATTTT	TRBV6-4	TRBJ2-3	NA	NA
CASSLGPGQGNQGYTF	TGCGCCAGCAGCCTTGGACCGGGACAGGGGAATCAGGGCTACACCTTC	TRBV4-1	TRBJ1-2	TRBD1	few
CASRERGGHRETQYF	TGTGCCAGCAGAGAACGAGGGGGGCATCGGGAGACCCAGTACTTC	TRBV3-1	TRBJ2-5	NA	NA
CASNWGETQYF	TGTGCCAGCAATTGGGGAGAGACCCAGTACTTC	TRBV3-1	TRBJ2-5	NA	NA
CASSEARGQETQYF	TGTGCCAGCAGCGAGGCCAGGGGACAAGAGACCCAGTACTTC	TRBV7-3	TRBJ2-5	NA	few
CSVELTDRGYTF	TGCAGCGTTGAACTGACCGACCGGGGCTACACCTTC	TRBV29-1	TRBJ1-2	NA	few
CASSRQGREQPQHF	TGTGCCAGCAGCCGACAGGGTCGGGAGCAGCCCCAGCATTTT	TRBV2	TRBJ1-5	TRBD1	once
CASSERGLSSYNEQFF	TGTGCCAGCAGCGAACGGGGCCTGAGCTCCTACAATGAGCAGTTCTTC	TRBV7-9	TRBJ2-1	NA	NA
CASSYGRVSETQYF	TGTGCCAGCAGTTACGGGAGGGTTTCAGAGACCCAGTACTTC	TRBV6-6	TRBJ2-5	TRBD2	NA
CASSDPTGGDYEQYF	TGTGCCAGCAGTGATCCTACGGGGGGGGATTACGAGCAGTACTTC	TRBV12-3/TRBV12-4	TRBJ2-7	TRBD2	NA
CASSFSLDGGFGKETQYF	TGTGCCAGCAGTTTTTCCTTGGACGGGGGCTTTGGGAAAGAGACCCAGTACTTC	TRBV12-3/TRBV12-4	TRBJ2-5	NA	NA
CASSLAASWTANYEQYF	TGCGCCAGCAGCTTGGCCGCGAGCTGGACAGCCAACTACGAGCAGTACTTC	TRBV5-1	TRBJ2-7	NA	few
CASIPGFGGYTF	TGTGCCAGCATCCCGGGTTTTGGGGGCTACACCTTC	TRBV12-3/TRBV12-4	TRBJ1-2	NA	few
CASSPGPPKAGTDTQYF	TGTGCCAGCAGCCCAGGGCCCCCAAAGGCCGGCACAGATACGCAGTATTTT	TRBV6-1	TRBJ2-3	NA	NA
CASSLARLAGTIQETQYF	TGCGCCAGCAGCTTGGCCCGGCTAGCGGGGACCATACAAGAGACCCAGTACTTC	TRBV5-1	TRBJ2-5	TRBD2	NA
CASSRSSTSERTDTQYF	TGTGCCAGCAGCCGCTCCTCCACTAGCGAACGCACAGATACGCAGTATTTT	TRBV11-2	TRBJ2-3	TRBD2	NA